This T cell receptor beta chain stems from a study of CD8 T cells in Susac syndrome. When the RNA was reverse transcribed, random hexamers were used with an input of roughly 0.45 to 1 ug. TCRdb re-analysed the immunoSEQ multiplex PCR reads in MiXCR, keeping a single row per CDR3 protein. Of roughly 120,000 distinct CDR3 sequences in the sample, 85% to 95% were seen once. Germline CDR1 and CDR2: MNHNS and SASEGT. The CDR3 totals 14 residues. Trimming took off 6 bases at V and 1 base at J, with 10 bases between the two ends. In this sample, this clonotype turned up a few times. Sequenced sample: CD4+ T cells from PBMCs. The chain couples TRBV6-1 to TRBJ1-5; tentative D call: TRBD1 (6 bases). The TCR originated in a human donor with multiple sclerosis. The CDR3 loop is CASSPQGSNQPQHF. Written as DNA, the CDR3 is TGTGCCAGCAGCCCACAGGGAAGCAATCAGCCCCAGCATTTT.